These T cell receptor beta chains were read from a single sample in a study of tumor and adjacent non-tumor tissue in lung cancer. A single record per CDR3 protein comes from TCRdb applying MiXCR to the multiplex PCR reads. The data contain roughly 200,000 distinct CDR3 sequences, about 76% of them singletons. Sequences were obtained from lung tumor tissue. The receptors shown here come from a man aged 55 to 70 with non-small cell lung cancer. Both conserved end residues are part of each CDR3. The D gene is left open where the match is weak. Clone size appears in some rows only: once, few, many, or a class for an expanded clone.

V: TRBV5-1
J: TRBJ2-2
size: NA
D: NA
length: 13
DNA: TGCGCCAGCAGGGACACGGACACCGGGGAGCTGTTTTTT
CDR3: CASRDTDTGELFF

V: TRBV5-6
J: TRBJ1-1
size: NA
D: NA
length: 13
DNA: TGTGCCAACAGCTTAATACAGGGCACTGAAGCTTTCTTT
CDR3: CANSLIQGTEAFF

V: TRBV6-2/TRBV6-3
J: TRBJ2-7
size: few
D: TRBD2
length: 15
DNA: TGTGCAACCCTACCCCGGGGACTAGGCGTCTACGAGCAGTACTTC
CDR3: CATLPRGLGVYEQYF

V: TRBV12-3/TRBV12-4
J: TRBJ1-3
size: NA
D: NA
length: 13
DNA: TGTGCTAGCACCGATATATCTGGAAACACCATATATTTT
CDR3: CASTDISGNTIYF

V: TRBV11-2
J: TRBJ1-1
size: NA
D: NA
length: 14
DNA: TGTGCCAGCAGCCCGGGTCAGGGGCGGAAAGAAGCTTCCTTT
CDR3: CASSPGQGRKEASF

V: TRBV12-5
J: TRBJ1-5
size: NA
D: NA
length: 14
DNA: TGTGCTAGTGGTCCTGATATCAGCTATCAGCCCCAGCATTTT
CDR3: CASGPDISYQPQHF

V: TRBV29-1
J: TRBJ1-2
size: NA
D: NA
length: 14
DNA: TGCAGCGTTGGCCACCTGGGACGGGATCATGGCTACACCTTC
CDR3: CSVGHLGRDHGYTF

V: TRBV20-1
J: TRBJ1-4
size: NA
D: NA
length: 14
DNA: TGCAGTGCTTCATGGGGGGGAGTTAATGAAAAACTGTTTTTT
CDR3: CSASWGGVNEKLFF

V: TRBV11-2
J: TRBJ1-1
size: NA
D: NA
length: 13
DNA: TGTGCCAGCAGCCCTCAGGGGTTCACTGAAGCTTTCTTC
CDR3: CASSPQGFTEAFF

V: TRBV20-1
J: TRBJ2-1
size: NA
D: TRBD2
length: 16
DNA: TGCAGTGTCTTAAGACTAGCGCAGAGCTCCTACAATGAGCAGTTCTTC
CDR3: CSVLRLAQSSYNEQFF

V: TRBV4-3
J: TRBJ2-3
size: many
D: NA
length: 16
DNA: TGCGCCAGCTCATCCTTCGGAGGCTCTAGTGGAGATACGCAGTATTTT
CDR3: CASSSFGGSSGDTQYF

V: TRBV6-2/TRBV6-3
J: TRBJ2-5
size: NA
D: NA
length: 13
DNA: TGTGCCAGCAGATGGGTACCCCAAGAGACCCAGTACTTC
CDR3: CASRWVPQETQYF

V: TRBV4-1
J: TRBJ1-5
size: few
D: NA
length: 15
DNA: TGCGCCAGCAGCCAAGACCGGGGAGGGGGTCAGCCCCAGCATTTT
CDR3: CASSQDRGGGQPQHF

V: TRBV4-2
J: TRBJ2-7
size: NA
D: TRBD2
length: 15
DNA: TGTGCCAGCAGCCAAGAAAGGACTAGTGCCTACGAGCAGCACTTC
CDR3: CASSQERTSAYEQHF

V: TRBV6-5
J: TRBJ1-1
size: NA
D: NA
length: 14
DNA: TGTACCAGCAGTCTCCGGGCGGACTTATGTGAAGCTTTCTTT
CDR3: CTSSLRADLCEAFF

V: TRBV6-6
J: TRBJ2-1
size: NA
D: TRBD2
length: 15
DNA: TGTGCCAACAGTCAACTAGCGGAAGTACACAATGAGCAGTTCTTC
CDR3: CANSQLAEVHNEQFF

V: TRBV7-9
J: TRBJ2-5
size: NA
D: NA
length: 14
DNA: TGTGCCAGCAGCTCCGTCGGGGGCCGAGAGACCCAGTACTTC
CDR3: CASSSVGGRETQYF

V: TRBV12-3/TRBV12-4
J: TRBJ2-7
size: few
D: NA
length: 12
DNA: TGTGCCAGCAGACGACGACAGTACGAGCAGTACTTC
CDR3: CASRRRQYEQYF

V: TRBV12-3/TRBV12-4
J: TRBJ2-5
size: many
D: NA
length: 14
DNA: TGTGCCAGCAGCTTAGTACAGGGCCAAGAGACCCAGTACTTC
CDR3: CASSLVQGQETQYF

V: TRBV29-1
J: TRBJ2-3
size: NA
D: TRBD2
length: 14
DNA: TGCAGCGTTCCAGGTAGCGGGAGGACAGATACACAGTGTTTT
CDR3: CSVPGSGRTDTQCF

V: TRBV7-9
J: TRBJ1-2
size: once
D: NA
length: 15
DNA: TGTGCCAGCAGCTTAGAGATAGGGTCTCGGGATGGCTACACCTTC
CDR3: CASSLEIGSRDGYTF

V: TRBV12-3/TRBV12-4
J: TRBJ2-5
size: many
D: TRBD1
length: 14
DNA: TGTGCCAGCAGTCCATCGACAGGGCGGGAGACCCAGTACTTC
CDR3: CASSPSTGRETQYF

V: TRBV20-1
J: TRBJ2-3
size: NA
D: TRBD2
length: 15
DNA: TGCAGTGCTAATTCTCCCAGCGGGAGGTCATATACGCAGTATTTT
CDR3: CSANSPSGRSYTQYF

V: TRBV6-2/TRBV6-3
J: TRBJ2-1
size: NA
D: NA
length: 19
DNA: TGTACTAGCAGTTACTCGAGAATGTATCTGGACTCGCAATACAATGAGCAGTTCTTC
CDR3: CTSSYSRMYLDSQYNEQFF

V: TRBV20-1
J: TRBJ2-1
size: NA
D: NA
length: 13
DNA: TGCAGTGCTGGCGGATCCTCTTACAATGAGCAGTCCTTC
CDR3: CSAGGSSYNEQSF

V: TRBV20-1
J: TRBJ2-3
size: NA
D: TRBD2
length: 15
DNA: TGCAGTACCCTAGGGAGTAGCGGGAGGGTAGATACGCAGTATTTT
CDR3: CSTLGSSGRVDTQYF

V: TRBV10-1
J: TRBJ2-7
size: NA
D: TRBD2
length: 16
DNA: TGCGCCAGCAGTGAGACCACCCGGGCGGGGGGCGACGAGCAGTACTTC
CDR3: CASSETTRAGGDEQYF

V: TRBV20-1
J: TRBJ1-1
size: once
D: NA
length: 14
DNA: TGCAGTGTTCGGCCCGGGACGCGGGGGGGTGAAGCTTTCTTT
CDR3: CSVRPGTRGGEAFF

V: TRBV12-3/TRBV12-4
J: TRBJ2-1
size: NA
D: TRBD2
length: 15
DNA: TGTGCCAGCAGTTTAGAGGTAGCGGGTGGGAATGAGCAGTTCTTC
CDR3: CASSLEVAGGNEQFF

V: TRBV4-1
J: TRBJ1-6
size: once
D: NA
length: 16
DNA: TGCGCCAGCAGCCGTGGTTCGAGCTCCTATAATTCAACCCTCCACTTT
CDR3: CASSRGSSSYNSTLHF

V: TRBV4-2
J: TRBJ2-2
size: few
D: TRBD2
length: 18
DNA: TGTGCCAGCAGCCAAGGGGTTCTACTAGCGGGAGTCACCGGGGAGCTGTTTTTT
CDR3: CASSQGVLLAGVTGELFF

V: TRBV29-1
J: TRBJ2-1
size: NA
D: NA
length: 13
DNA: TGCGGCGTGCCGGGACCTTCCTACAATGAGCAGTTCTTC
CDR3: CGVPGPSYNEQFF

V: TRBV12-3/TRBV12-4
J: TRBJ1-2
size: NA
D: NA
length: 14
DNA: TGTGCCAGCAGTTTATCCGGATCCTCGGGAGGCTACACCTTC
CDR3: CASSLSGSSGGYTF

V: TRBV4-2
J: TRBJ2-1
size: NA
D: NA
length: 19
DNA: TGTGCCAGCAGCCAAGAACCCGGAGGGGCGGGGGCCAAGTACAATGAGCAGTTCTTC
CDR3: CASSQEPGGAGAKYNEQFF

V: TRBV11-2
J: TRBJ2-7
size: NA
D: TRBD1
length: 15
DNA: TGTGCCAGCAGCCCGTCGACAGGGCCCTCCTATGAGCGGTACTTC
CDR3: CASSPSTGPSYERYF

V: TRBV4-1
J: TRBJ2-7
size: NA
D: TRBD2
length: 15
DNA: TGTGCCAGCAGCCAAAGGCTGGGAGGGAGCCACGAGCAGTACTTC
CDR3: CASSQRLGGSHEQYF

V: TRBV6-5
J: TRBJ2-3
size: NA
D: TRBD2
length: 15
DNA: TGTGCCAGCAGTACGGGCGGGAGACCCACAGATATGCAATATTTT
CDR3: CASSTGGRPTDMQYF

V: TRBV2
J: TRBJ1-1
size: few
D: NA
length: 14
DNA: TGTGCCAGCAGCCGAGGACGTCAGAACACTGAAGCTTTCTTT
CDR3: CASSRGRQNTEAFF

V: TRBV4-2
J: TRBJ1-1
size: NA
D: NA
length: 15
DNA: TGTGTCAGCAGCCAAGTCCCAGGGGAATGCACTGAAACTTTCTTT
CDR3: CVSSQVPGECTETFF

V: TRBV6-5
J: TRBJ2-3
size: NA
D: NA
length: 15
DNA: TGTGTCAGCAGTTACACGGCAGGGGTTCCTGATACGCAGTATTTT
CDR3: CVSSYTAGVPDTQYF

V: TRBV11-3
J: TRBJ2-7
size: once
D: NA
length: 14
DNA: TGTACCAGCAGCTTCCGGCACAGCTCCTACGAGCAGTACTTC
CDR3: CTSSFRHSSYEQYF

V: TRBV5-1
J: TRBJ2-5
size: NA
D: NA
length: 16
DNA: TGCGCCAGCAGCTTGGCCGATATAACGGCACAAGAGACCCAGTACTTC
CDR3: CASSLADITAQETQYF

V: TRBV6-5
J: TRBJ1-6
size: NA
D: TRBD1
length: 16
DNA: TGTGCCAGCAGCCGAGGACAGGGCAGGGGAAATTCACCCCTCCACTTT
CDR3: CASSRGQGRGNSPLHF

V: TRBV6-1
J: TRBJ2-7
size: NA
D: NA
length: 13
DNA: TGTGCCATCAGTTCCTCCCCGGGGCGCGAGCAGTACTTC
CDR3: CAISSSPGREQYF

V: TRBV7-9
J: TRBJ1-2
size: NA
D: NA
length: 13
DNA: TGTGCCAGCAGTTCACAAATTGGCCAAGGCTACACCTTC
CDR3: CASSSQIGQGYTF

V: TRBV20-1
J: TRBJ2-1
size: once
D: NA
length: 14
DNA: TGCAGTGCTAAAGGACTAAACCGGTGCAATGAGCAGTTCTTC
CDR3: CSAKGLNRCNEQFF

V: TRBV11-2
J: TRBJ1-6
size: once
D: NA
length: 15
DNA: TGTGCCAGCAGCTTAGAATCACAGAAAAATTCACCGCTCCACTTT
CDR3: CASSLESQKNSPLHF

V: TRBV29-1
J: TRBJ1-4
size: NA
D: NA
length: 16
DNA: TGCAGCGTTGCCGTACAGGGTCTAAGCTTCAGTGAAAAACTGTTTTTT
CDR3: CSVAVQGLSFSEKLFF

V: TRBV12-3/TRBV12-4
J: TRBJ2-4
size: few
D: NA
length: 17
DNA: TGTGCCAGCAGTTTGTCCCCTGTAGGGGGGCCGCAAAACATTCAGTACTTC
CDR3: CASSLSPVGGPQNIQYF

V: TRBV12-3/TRBV12-4
J: TRBJ2-3
size: NA
D: NA
length: 12
DNA: TGTGCCAGCACCTGGGCACGGGATACGCAGTATTTT
CDR3: CASTWARDTQYF

V: TRBV4-3
J: TRBJ2-3
size: many
D: TRBD2
length: 17
DNA: TGCGCCAGCAGCCGGAGGGCGACTAGCGGAAGCACAGATACGCAGTATTTT
CDR3: CASSRRATSGSTDTQYF

V: TRBV20-1
J: TRBJ2-2
size: NA
D: NA
length: 14
DNA: TGCAGTGCGCCACTAACGGGGGGCTCCGGGGAGCTGTTTTTT
CDR3: CSAPLTGGSGELFF

V: TRBV4-2
J: TRBJ2-3
size: many
D: TRBD2
length: 16
DNA: TGTGCCAGCAGCCAGTCACTAGCGGGGGACACAGATACGCAGTATTTT
CDR3: CASSQSLAGDTDTQYF

V: TRBV20-1
J: TRBJ2-7
size: NA
D: TRBD2
length: 15
DNA: TGCAGTGCTAAAAGGCCCAGCGGGAGTCTGCACGAGCAGTACTTC
CDR3: CSAKRPSGSLHEQYF

V: TRBV4-3
J: TRBJ2-3
size: NA
D: TRBD2
length: 16
DNA: TGCGCCAGCAGCCAATCTAGCGGGGCAGGCACAGATACGCAGTATTTT
CDR3: CASSQSSGAGTDTQYF

V: TRBV5-4
J: TRBJ2-2
size: NA
D: TRBD1
length: 15
DNA: TGTGCCAGCAGCTCCTACAGGGGAAGCACCGGGGAGCTGTTTTTT
CDR3: CASSSYRGSTGELFF

V: TRBV11-2
J: TRBJ1-1
size: medium-sized
D: NA
length: 14
DNA: TGTGCCAGCAGCTTTGCGGCAGGACTTAGCGAAGCTTTCTTT
CDR3: CASSFAAGLSEAFF

V: TRBV12-3/TRBV12-4
J: TRBJ1-1
size: NA
D: TRBD1
length: 15
DNA: TGTGCCAGCAGCCGGGAACAGGGGATAAGCACAGAAGCTTTCTTT
CDR3: CASSREQGISTEAFF

V: TRBV11-2
J: TRBJ1-1
size: NA
D: NA
length: 13
DNA: TGTGCCAGCAGCTTGCGCAGCAGGGATTTCGCTTCCTTT
CDR3: CASSLRSRDFASF